This passage covers 7 T cell receptor beta chains from one sample sequenced in a study of T cells in Graves' hyperthyroidism and ophthalmopathy (dated by TCRdb to between 2017 and 2020). Libraries came from multiplex PCR. The listed sequencing device is Illumina HiSeq 2000. The TCR beta CDR3 regions were amplified from RNA transcripts. For the first round of RT-PCR on the TCR CDR3, the HTBI primer set was used together with the Qiagen OneStep RT-PCR kit. Starting from the raw public reads, TCRdb applied fastp trimming at Q25, assembled clones with MiXCR and retained in-frame beta chains. Each CDR3 protein gets just one entry, which takes the most common genes and DNA from the rows behind it. This sample holds around 350,000 distinct CDR3 sequences; 25% were observed only once. The top ten hold around four fifths of the sample. The sample consisted of blood. All receptors derive from a man aged 45-65 years with Graves' hyperthyroidism.

The chain employs TRBV4-2 and TRBJ2-7, with 7 bases lining up with TRBD1. V lost 2 bases, J lost 9 bases, and 13 bases stayed unmatched. CDR1 is LGHNA and CDR2 is YNFKEQ in the germline V gene. The CDR3 runs to 15 residues. The CDR3: CASSQTGTDPSVQYF. The CDR3 DNA follows: TGTGCCAGCAGCCAAACCGGGACAGACCCATCTGTGCAGTACTTC.

The chain has TRBV11-2 and TRBJ2-3; D uncertain. Germline V gene lookup returns CDR1 SGHAT and CDR2 FQNNGV. V was pared by 5 bases and J by 0 bases, with 15 bases between. The CDR3 covers 16 residues. CDR3 in DNA: TGTGCCAGCAGCCCCGGGCTCCTGGGTAGCACAGATACGCAGTATTTT. It encodes CASSPGLLGSTDTQYF.

There are many counts of this clonotype. The chain carries TRBV20-1 and TRBJ2-1; 7 bases map to TRBD2. This CDR3 spans 14 amino acids. V lost 3 bases, J lost 5 bases, and 7 bases stayed unmatched. CDR1 and CDR2 (germline): DFQATT, SNEGSKA (reference sequence). This CDR3 is CSASVASGNNEQFF. DNA for the CDR3: TGCAGTGCTAGTGTCGCTAGCGGAAACAATGAGCAGTTCTTC.

The chain carries TRBV5-4 and TRBJ2-6, with 7 bases aligning to TRBD1. The trim removed 9 bases at V and 0 bases at J, leaving 15 bases unmatched. The CDR3 runs 18 residues. The germline V gene has CDR1 SGHNT and CDR2 YYREEE (reference sequence). CDR3 DNA sequence: TGTGCCAACCCCCCCGAGGGACAGACTCACTCTGGGGCCAACGTCCTGACTTTC. Translating it yields CANPPEGQTHSGANVLTF.

This clonotype was observed a handful of times. This chain connects TRBV5-1 to TRBJ2-3; tentative D call: TRBD2 (5 bases). Deletions cut 0 bases from V and 5 bases from J, with 7 bases between. The germline gives CDR1 SGHRS, CDR2 YFSETQ. The CDR3 is made up of 13 amino acids. In DNA, the CDR3 is TGCGCCAGCAGCTTGGAGGGAGTAGATACGCAGTATTTT. Its translation: CASSLEGVDTQYF.

This clonotype has ten or more counts. The chain joins TRBV11-2 to TRBJ2-7, with 8 bases lining up with TRBD2. The CDR3 loop spans 14 amino acids. In germline, CDR1 is SGHAT, CDR2 FQNNGV. V lost 0 bases and J lost 6; bases outside the gene matches: 4. CDR3 bases: TGTGCCAGCAGCTTAGAAGCTCGGGAGGGCGAGCAGTACTTC. This sequence encodes CASSLEAREGEQYF.

A few counts support this clonotype. The rearrangement joins TRBV2 to TRBJ2-1; 7 bases fit TRBD2. CDR1 SNHLY and CDR2 FYNNEI come from the germline V gene. The CDR3 has 15 residues. V was clipped by 1 base and J by 5 bases; unmatched bases: 5. CDR3 protein: CASSEGREWDNEQFF. The DNA of the CDR3 is TGTGCCAGCAGTGAAGGGCGGGAGTGGGACAATGAGCAGTTCTTC.